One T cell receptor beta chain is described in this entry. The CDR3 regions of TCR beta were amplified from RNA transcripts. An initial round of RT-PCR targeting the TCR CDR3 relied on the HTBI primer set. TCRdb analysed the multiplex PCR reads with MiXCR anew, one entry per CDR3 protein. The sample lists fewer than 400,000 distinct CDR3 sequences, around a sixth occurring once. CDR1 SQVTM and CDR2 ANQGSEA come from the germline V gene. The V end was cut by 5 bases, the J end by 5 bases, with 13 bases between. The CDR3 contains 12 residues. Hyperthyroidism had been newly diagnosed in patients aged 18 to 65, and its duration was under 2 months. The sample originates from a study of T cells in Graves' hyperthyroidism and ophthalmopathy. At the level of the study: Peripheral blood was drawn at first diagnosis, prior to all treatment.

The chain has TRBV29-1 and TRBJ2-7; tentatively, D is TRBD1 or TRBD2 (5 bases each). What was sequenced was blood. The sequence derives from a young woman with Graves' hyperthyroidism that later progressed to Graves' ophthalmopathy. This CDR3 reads CSVRPGDHEQYF. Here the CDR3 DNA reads TGCAGCGTTCGCCCCGGGGACCACGAGCAGTACTTC.